The 29 T cell receptor beta chains below were found in one sample sequenced in a study of cytomegalovirus exposure and HLA in healthy donors. The PCR contained 60 Vbeta and 13 Jbeta primers. Data came from immunoSEQ multiplex PCR; TCRdb stores just in-frame clones and leaves some out. The sample holds 120,000 or so clones; about 76% are singletons and the top ten take 2% to 2.5%. The specimen was PBMCs. The source of these receptors is a woman in her forties in good health and CMV-seronegative.

The chain uses TRBV5-6 and TRBJ2-7, with D unclear. CDR1 is SGHDT, CDR2 YYEEEE, per germline. V was shortened by 1 base and J by 0 bases, with 5 bases between the two germline ends. The CDR3 runs to 13 residues. The CDR3 loop is CASSLTVSYEQYF. The DNA of the CDR3 is TGTGCCAGCAGCTTGACAGTCTCCTACGAGCAGTACTTC.

The CDR3 region is CASSHYHRCDYGYTF. CDR3 DNA: TGCGCCAGCAGTCACTATCACAGGTGCGACTATGGCTACACCTTC. V gene TRBV23-1 combines with J gene TRBJ1-2; possible D gene TRBD1, 5 bases. TRBV23-1 is recorded as an ORF, its role being uncertain. The CDR3 has 15 amino acids. Trimming cost V 3 bases and J 3 bases, with 14 bases left between them.

The chain links TRBV21-1 to TRBJ2-5; the table's D call of TRBD2 was not tested on the DNA. TRBV21-1 has pseudogene status. CDR3 size: 14 residues. The CDR3 here is CASSTERGEETQYF. CDR3 nucleotide sequence: TGTGCCAGCAGCACGGAGCGGGGCGAGGAGACCCAGTACTTC.

The chain recombines TRBV7-9 with TRBJ1-5; D unresolved. This CDR3 comprises 13 residues. V was clipped by 6 bases and J by 0 bases, with 6 bases between them. From germline, CDR1 is SEHNR and CDR2 FQNEAQ (reference sequence). The CDR3, as DNA: TGTGCCAGCAGGCGAGATAGCAATCAGCCCCAGCATTTT. Translation: CASRRDSNQPQHF.

The chain joins TRBV7-2 to TRBJ2-5; 7 nucleotides line up with TRBD2. The CDR3 consists of 14 residues. With 3 bases clipped from V and 5 bases from J, the junction kept 6 bases outside the gene matches. Per the germline V gene, CDR1 is SGHTA and CDR2 is FQGNSA. The CDR3 sequence: CASSFSSGGETQYF. CDR3 nucleotides: TGTGCCAGCAGCTTCTCTAGCGGAGGTGAGACCCAGTACTTC.

On this clone: This sample includes further DNA sequences coding for the same CDR3. This rearrangement joins TRBV5-1 to TRBJ2-3; 9 bases fit TRBD2. This CDR3 has 16 residues. With V trimmed by 0 bases and J by 1 base, 3 bases remained unmatched. CDR1 SGHRS and CDR2 YFSETQ come from the germline V gene. The CDR3 nucleotides read TGCGCCAGCAGCTTGGGGTTAGCGGGAGGCACAGATACGCAGTATTTT. This sequence encodes CASSLGLAGGTDTQYF.

V is TRBV28 and J is TRBJ2-7; 8 bases line up with TRBD2. Germline V gene data show CDR1 as MDHEN and CDR2 as SYDVKM. With 2 bases clipped from V and 3 bases from J, the junction kept 3 bases outside the gene matches. This CDR3 comprises 14 residues. The CDR3, as DNA: TGTGCCAGCAGTTTACAGCGGGAGATCTACGAGCAGTACTTC. Amino acids: CASSLQREIYEQYF. The full variable domain, with the rest looked up from reference TRBV28 and TRBJ2-7, is DVKVTQSSRYLVKRTGEKVFLECVQDMDHENMFWYRQDPGLGLRLIYFSYDVKMKEKGDIPEGYSVSREKKERFSLILESASTNQTSMYLCASSLQREIYEQYFGPGTRLTVT.

J is TRBJ2-1 and V is TRBV10-3; weak D call: TRBD1 (5 bases). From germline, CDR1 is ENHRY and CDR2 SYGVKD. The CDR3 spans 15 residues. The V end was cut by 0 bases, the J end by 6 bases, with 12 bases between. Written as DNA, the CDR3 is TGTGCCATCAGTGAGTCGGTAAGGGGTGGCAATGAGCAGTTCTTC. Translating gives CAISESVRGGNEQFF.

The chain employs TRBV28 and TRBJ2-1, with 10 bases that match TRBD2. The trim removed 5 bases at V and 4 bases at J, leaving 8 bases unmatched. Germline V gene lookup returns CDR1 MDHEN and CDR2 SYDVKM. The CDR3 is 16 amino acids. In nucleotides, the CDR3 is TGTGCCAGCAGTGCTCAGCTAGCGGGAGCGTACAATGAGCAGTTCTTC. This codes for CASSAQLAGAYNEQFF.

The CDR3 sequence is CATSRDKRQRLEETQYF. CDR3 nucleotides: TGTGCCACCAGCAGAGATAAGAGGCAAAGACTCGAAGAGACCCAGTACTTC. This chain joins TRBV15 and TRBJ2-5; D unresolved. In germline, CDR1 is LNHNV, CDR2 YYDKDF (reference sequence). The CDR3 sequence is 17 residues long. Trimming took 0 bases from V and 3 from J, leaving 17 bases between them. Full variable domain (remainder filled in from reference TRBV15 and TRBJ2-5): DAMVIQNPRYQVTQFGKPVTLSCSQTLNHNVMYWYQQKSSQAPKLLFHYYDKDFNNEADTPDNFQSRRPNTSFCFLDIRSPGLGDTAMYLCATSRDKRQRLEETQYFGPGTRLLVL.

The chain is built from TRBV18 and TRBJ1-1; TRBD1 matches at 8 bases. This CDR3 has 16 residues. Trimming took 0 bases from V and 3 from J; bases not matched to a gene: 6. Looked up from germline, CDR1 is KGHSH and CDR2 is LQKENI. The CDR3 DNA sequence: TGTGCCAGCTCACCACCCACAGGGGGTAGCGACACTGAAGCTTTCTTT. Its translation: CASSPPTGGSDTEAFF. The variable domain in full, with the rest retrieved from reference TRBV18 and TRBJ1-1, is NAGVMQNPRHLVRRRGQEARLRCSPMKGHSHVYWYRQLPEEGLKFMVYLQKENIIDESGMPKERFSAEFPKEGPSILRIQQVVRGDSAAYFCASSPPTGGSDTEAFFGQGTRLTVV.

The V call is TRBV7-2, the J call TRBJ2-3; 11 nucleotides match TRBD2. The CDR3 sequence is 18 residues long. CDR1 SGHTA and CDR2 FQGNSA come from the germline V gene. Trimming removed 1 base from V and 6 bases from J; junction bases left unmatched: 12. The CDR3 region has the DNA TGTGCCAGCAGCTTAGAACTAGCGGGAGAGGGGAGAATTGATACGCAGTATTTT. Amino acid sequence: CASSLELAGEGRIDTQYF.

V gene TRBV10-2 combines with J gene TRBJ2-3; 14 bases fit TRBD2. V trimming: 6 bases; J trimming: 9 bases; junction bases outside the gene matches: 14. Germline values: CDR1 WSHSY, CDR2 SAAADI. The CDR3 is 17 amino acids. CDR3 in amino acids: CASRHPGLAGEDDTQYF. The DNA of the CDR3 is TGCGCCAGCAGACACCCGGGACTAGCGGGAGAGGATGACACGCAGTATTTT.

V is TRBV5-1 and J is TRBJ2-1; TRBD2 matches at 7 bases. V lost 7 bases to trimming and J lost 10 bases; unmatched junction nucleotides: 17. The CDR3 extends over 15 amino acids. Germline values: CDR1 SGHRS, CDR2 YFSETQ. The CDR3: CASFPGGGSSGEQFF. CDR3 in DNA: TGCGCCAGCTTCCCTGGCGGCGGGAGTTCCGGGGAGCAGTTCTTC.

This chain uses TRBV4-3 with TRBJ1-2; tentatively, D is TRBD1 (5 bases). The CDR3 covers 15 residues. Germline V gene lookup returns CDR1 LGHNA and CDR2 YSLEER. Trimming stripped 1 base from V and 4 bases from J, with 13 bases between. For the CDR3, the DNA is TGCGCCAGCAGCCAAGGTATGGGGCTGAGCTATGGCTACACCTTC. Protein sequence: CASSQGMGLSYGYTF.

This sequence joins TRBV6-1 and TRBJ1-1, with TRBD1 matching over 7 bases. The CDR3 extends over 14 amino acids. Trimming took 5 bases from V and 1 from J; bases not matched to a gene: 4. Germline V gives CDR1 MNHNS, CDR2 SASEGT. The CDR3 reads CASSRTGQNTEAFF. DNA of the CDR3: TGTGCCAGCAGTCGGACAGGTCAGAACACTGAAGCTTTCTTT.

The chain employs TRBV6-5 and TRBJ2-7; D remains ambiguous. V was shortened by 2 bases and J by 1 base, with 6 bases between the two germline ends. Germline V gives CDR1 MNHEY, CDR2 SVGAGI. The CDR3 totals 13 residues. This chain's CDR3 is CASSYGQSYEQYF. DNA of the CDR3: TGTGCCAGCAGTTACGGTCAGTCCTACGAGCAGTACTTC.

The V and J genes are TRBV5-4 and TRBJ2-5; TRBD2 is a possible D gene (5 bases). Trimming removed 0 bases from V and 3 bases from J, with 9 bases in between. The CDR3 spans 14 residues. Germline CDR1 is SGHNT and CDR2 is YYREEE (reference sequence). CDR3: CASSLVYGEETQYF. CDR3 DNA: TGTGCCAGCAGCTTGGTATACGGGGAAGAGACCCAGTACTTC.

The chain joins TRBV19 to TRBJ2-1, with 9 nucleotides matching TRBD1. V shed 6 bases, J shed 9 bases, and the junction held 21 bases outside the gene matches. The length of the CDR3 is 18 residues. CDR1 and CDR2 (germline): LNHDA, SQIVND (reference sequence). CDR3 nucleotide sequence: TGTGCCAGTAGCGTCGGGACAGGGACTCTCGGCTTTCACGGTGAGCAGTTCTTC. As protein: CASSVGTGTLGFHGEQFF.

J is TRBJ2-7 and V is TRBV7-3; 10 nucleotides match TRBD2. Germline CDR1 and CDR2: SGHTA and FQGTGA. Trimming took 3 bases from V and 5 from J; bases not matched to a gene: 7. This CDR3 contains 15 residues. CDR3 amino acids: CASSLGLAGVNEQYF. The CDR3 bases are TGTGCCAGCAGCTTGGGGCTAGCGGGAGTTAACGAGCAGTACTTC.

This clone has a single count. CDR3 DNA: TGTGCCAGCAGCTTAGAGCCGGGACTCATATCAGATACGCAGTATTTT. Amino acids: CASSLEPGLISDTQYF. The chain employs TRBV11-2 and TRBJ2-3, with TRBD2 as a possible D gene (6 bases). V was trimmed by 0 bases and J by 4 bases, leaving 14 bases between them. Looked up from germline, CDR1 is SGHAT and CDR2 is FQNNGV. The CDR3 runs to 16 residues.

This chain links TRBV2 with TRBJ1-4, with D possibly matching TRBD1 (5 bases). Trimming left V 7 bases short and J 0 bases short, with 12 bases between. The germline V gene encodes CDR1 SNHLY and CDR2 FYNNEI. The CDR3 runs 15 residues. The CDR3 DNA reads as TGTGCCAGCACGAGGCAGGGTTCAACTAATGAAAAACTGTTTTTT. Amino acid sequence: CASTRQGSTNEKLFF.

This clone was seen just once. The CDR3 loop reads CASSASGSVDTQYF. In DNA, the CDR3 is TGTGCCAGTAGTGCCAGCGGGTCAGTAGATACGCAGTATTTT. J is TRBJ2-3 and V is TRBV19, with D perhaps TRBD2 (6 bases). The V and J ends lost 5 bases and 5 bases respectively, with 14 bases between them. Germline values: CDR1 LNHDA, CDR2 SQIVND (reference sequence). The CDR3 is made up of 14 amino acids.

The chain employs TRBV2 and TRBJ1-3; a possible D gene is TRBD1 (6 bases). The V and J ends lost 5 bases and 4 bases respectively, with 15 bases between them. There are 15 residues in the CDR3. Germline-derived CDR1 and CDR2 are SNHLY and FYNNEI. In DNA form, the CDR3 reads TGTGCCAGCAGTACTCAAAGGGGGAGCGGAAACACCATATATTTT. Protein sequence: CASSTQRGSGNTIYF.

V is TRBV18 and J is TRBJ2-1, with D possibly matching TRBD1 (5 bases). The germline gives CDR1 KGHSH, CDR2 LQKENI. The CDR3 length is 14 residues. V lost 4 bases and J lost 6, with 13 bases in between. This CDR3 is CASSLMDKPNEQFF. CDR3 in DNA: TGTGCCAGCTCACTTATGGACAAGCCCAATGAGCAGTTCTTC.

This chain connects TRBV2 to TRBJ1-2, with D possibly matching TRBD1 (5 bases). This CDR3 contains 14 residues. CDR1 and CDR2 from the germline V gene are SNHLY and FYNNEI. Trimming stripped 5 bases from V and 1 base from J, with 11 bases between. CDR3 in amino acids: CASSPRAFNYGYTF. The CDR3 DNA reads TGTGCCAGCAGTCCCAGGGCATTTAACTATGGCTACACCTTC. The entire variable domain, with the rest obtained from reference TRBV2 and TRBJ1-2, is as follows: EPEVTQTPSHQVTQMGQEVILRCVPISNHLYFYWYRQILGQKVEFLVSFYNNEISEKSEIFDDQFSVERPDGSNFTLKIRSTKLEDSAMYFCASSPRAFNYGYTFGSGTRLTVV.

This clone has just one count. This sequence joins TRBV5-1 and TRBJ2-5; a weak D match, TRBD2 (5 bases). The J call may be wrong; the DNA end is better matched by TRBJ2-7. Germline CDR1 SGHRS, CDR2 YFSETQ. CDR3 length equals 14 residues. The CDR3 nucleotides are TGCGCCAGCAGCTCCCCCGGGAACCACTACGAGCAGTACTTC. It specifies CASSSPGNHYEQYF.

The chain carries TRBV28 and TRBJ2-2; the D gene is possibly TRBD1 (5 bases). Per the germline V gene, CDR1 is MDHEN and CDR2 is SYDVKM. The CDR3 runs 16 residues. The ends were cut back, 3 bases at V and 0 bases at J, with 11 bases in the middle. Written as DNA, the CDR3 is TGTGCCAGCAGTTTCAGACAGACCTCGAACACCGGGGAGCTGTTTTTT. Encoded protein: CASSFRQTSNTGELFF.

The V call is TRBV2, the J call TRBJ2-5; 8 positions agree with TRBD1. The CDR3 is 15 residues long. Trimming took 1 base from V and 2 from J; bases not matched to a gene: 3. CDR1 SNHLY and CDR2 FYNNEI come from the germline V gene. The chain's CDR3 is CASSEDGTGQETQYF. The CDR3 DNA follows: TGTGCCAGCAGTGAAGATGGGACAGGACAAGAGACCCAGTACTTC. The full variable domain, completed using reference TRBV2 and TRBJ2-5, is EPEVTQTPSHQVTQMGQEVILRCVPISNHLYFYWYRQILGQKVEFLVSFYNNEISEKSEIFDDQFSVERPDGSNFTLKIRSTKLEDSAMYFCASSEDGTGQETQYFGPGTRLLVL.